This T cell receptor (beta chain) stems from a study of T cells after yellow fever vaccination. A single record per CDR3 protein comes from TCRdb applying MiXCR to the 5' RACE reads. The sample gives about 630,000 distinct CDR3 sequences, approximately 13% of which show up once; around 14% is in the top ten. V shed 6 bases and J 4 bases; nucleotides not matched to a gene: 6. Germline loops: CDR1 SQVTM, CDR2 ANQGSEA. CDR3 length equals 15 residues. The TCR sequence derives from a man aged 25 to 40 who received the YFV17D yellow fever vaccine. This specimen was PBMCs, taken on the day of the yellow fever booster vaccination. The chain joins TRBV29-1 to TRBJ2-3; TRBD2 matches 14 bases. The CDR3 is CSVAGLAGEADTQYF. As DNA, the CDR3 is TGCAGCGTGGCGGGACTAGCGGGAGAAGCAGATACGCAGTATTTT.